This T cell receptor beta chain was identified in a study of T cell responses to AZD1222 COVID-19 vaccine. Of note for this clone: Its specificity is unknown.

Some clones are missing from TCRdb's copy, which holds only in-frame ones; the method was immunoSEQ multiplex PCR. The repertoire holds fewer than 150,000 clones, with nearly 95% as singletons. Study observations and caveats: Most donors were white British and more were female, and clonal diversity was possibly underestimated.

The CDR3 loop spans 13 amino acids. V lost 7 bases and J lost 5, with 17 bases in between. Germline lookup yields CDR1 SQVTM and CDR2 ANQGSEA. Sequencing was performed on peripheral blood, taken on day 0 of AZD1222 vaccination. The chain combines TRBV29-1 with TRBJ1-2; perhaps TRBD1 as D (6 bases). This clonotype was sampled from an adult in good health. In DNA, the CDR3 is TGCAGCGCCACGACAGGACCGAGGTATGGCTACACCTTC. This codes for CSATTGPRYGYTF. Using reference TRBV29-1 and TRBJ1-2 for the parts outside the CDR3, the full variable domain is SAVISQKPSRDICQRGTSLTIQCQVDSQVTMMFWYRQQPGQSLTLIATANQGSEATYESGFVIDKFPISRPNLTFSTLTVSNMSPEDSSIYLCSATTGPRYGYTFGSGTRLTVV.